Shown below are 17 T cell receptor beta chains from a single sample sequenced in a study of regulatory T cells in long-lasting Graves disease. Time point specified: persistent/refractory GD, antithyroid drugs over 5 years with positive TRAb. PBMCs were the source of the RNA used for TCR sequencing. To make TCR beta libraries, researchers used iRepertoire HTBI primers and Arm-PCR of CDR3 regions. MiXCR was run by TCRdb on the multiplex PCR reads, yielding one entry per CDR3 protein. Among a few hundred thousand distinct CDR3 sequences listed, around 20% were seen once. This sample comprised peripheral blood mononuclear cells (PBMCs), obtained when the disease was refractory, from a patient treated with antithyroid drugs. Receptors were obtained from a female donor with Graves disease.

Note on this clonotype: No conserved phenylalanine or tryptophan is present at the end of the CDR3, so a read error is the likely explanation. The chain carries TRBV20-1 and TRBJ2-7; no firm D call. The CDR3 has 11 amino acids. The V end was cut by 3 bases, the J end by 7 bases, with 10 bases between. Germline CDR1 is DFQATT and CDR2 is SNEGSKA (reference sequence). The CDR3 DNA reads TGCAGTGCTAGGCAACCTGGGGAGCAGTACTCC. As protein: CSARQPGEQYS.

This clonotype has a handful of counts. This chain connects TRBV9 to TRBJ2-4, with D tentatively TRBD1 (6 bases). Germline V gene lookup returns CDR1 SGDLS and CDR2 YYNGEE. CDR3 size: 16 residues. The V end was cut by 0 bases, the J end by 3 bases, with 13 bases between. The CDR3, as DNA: TGTGCCAGCAGCGTAGAAGCAGGGGATTTCAAAAACATTCAGTACTTC. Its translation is CASSVEAGDFKNIQYF. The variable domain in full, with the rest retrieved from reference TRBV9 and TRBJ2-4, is DSGVTQTPKHLITATGQRVTLRCSPRSGDLSVYWYQQSLDQGLQFLIQYYNGEERAKGNILERFSAQQFPDLHSELNLSSLELGDSALYFCASSVEAGDFKNIQYFGAGTRLSVL.

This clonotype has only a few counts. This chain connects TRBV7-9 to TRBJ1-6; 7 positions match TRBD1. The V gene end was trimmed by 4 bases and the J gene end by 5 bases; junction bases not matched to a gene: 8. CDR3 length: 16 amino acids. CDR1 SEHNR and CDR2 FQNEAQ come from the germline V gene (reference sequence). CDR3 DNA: TGTGCCAGCAGCTCCGTGGGACAGATGAATAATTCACCCCTCCACTTT. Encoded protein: CASSSVGQMNNSPLHF.

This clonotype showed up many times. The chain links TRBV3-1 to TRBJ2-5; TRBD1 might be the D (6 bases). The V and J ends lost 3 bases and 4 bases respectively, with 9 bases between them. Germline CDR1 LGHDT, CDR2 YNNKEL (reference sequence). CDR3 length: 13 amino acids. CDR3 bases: TGTGCCAGCAGCCAGGGACAAGGAGAGACCCAGTACTTC. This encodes CASSQGQGETQYF.

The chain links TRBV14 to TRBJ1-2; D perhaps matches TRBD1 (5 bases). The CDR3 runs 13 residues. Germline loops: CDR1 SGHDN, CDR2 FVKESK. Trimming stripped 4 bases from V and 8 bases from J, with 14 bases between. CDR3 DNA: TGTGCCAGCAGCCCCCTCGGGGCGAGGGGCTACACCTTC. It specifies CASSPLGARGYTF.

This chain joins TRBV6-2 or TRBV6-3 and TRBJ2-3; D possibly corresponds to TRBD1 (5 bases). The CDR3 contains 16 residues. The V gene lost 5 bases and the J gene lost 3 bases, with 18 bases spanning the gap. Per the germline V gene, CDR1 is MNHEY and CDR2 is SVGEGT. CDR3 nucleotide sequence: TGTGCCAGCAGTCAAACCGGCGGCAGGGTGACAGATACGCAGTATTTT. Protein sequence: CASSQTGGRVTDTQYF.

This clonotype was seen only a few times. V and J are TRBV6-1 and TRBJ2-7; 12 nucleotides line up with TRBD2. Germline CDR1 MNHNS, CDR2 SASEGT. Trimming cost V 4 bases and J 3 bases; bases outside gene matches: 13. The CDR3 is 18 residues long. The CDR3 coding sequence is TGTGCCAGCAGTGGGACTAGCGGGACAAAAAACTCCAGCTACGAGCAGTACTTC. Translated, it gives CASSGTSGTKNSSYEQYF.

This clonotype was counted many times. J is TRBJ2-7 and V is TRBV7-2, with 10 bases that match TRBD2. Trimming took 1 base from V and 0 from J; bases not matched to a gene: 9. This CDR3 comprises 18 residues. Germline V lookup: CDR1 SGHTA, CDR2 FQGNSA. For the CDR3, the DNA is TGTGCCAGCAGCTTAGGCCCCTCCGCTAGCGGGAGCTCCTACGAGCAGTACTTC. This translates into CASSLGPSASGSSYEQYF.

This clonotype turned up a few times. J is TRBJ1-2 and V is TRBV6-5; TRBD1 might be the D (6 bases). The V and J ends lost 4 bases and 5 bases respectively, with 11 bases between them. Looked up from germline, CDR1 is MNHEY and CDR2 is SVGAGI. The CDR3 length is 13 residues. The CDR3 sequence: CASSSIQGYGYTF. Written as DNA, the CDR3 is TGTGCCAGCAGTTCCATTCAGGGGTATGGCTACACCTTC.

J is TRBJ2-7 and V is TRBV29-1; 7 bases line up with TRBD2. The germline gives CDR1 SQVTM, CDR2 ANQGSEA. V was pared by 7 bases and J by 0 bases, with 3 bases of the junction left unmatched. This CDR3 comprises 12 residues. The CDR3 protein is CSAGTNSYEQYF. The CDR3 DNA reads TGCAGCGCCGGGACTAACTCCTACGAGCAGTACTTC.

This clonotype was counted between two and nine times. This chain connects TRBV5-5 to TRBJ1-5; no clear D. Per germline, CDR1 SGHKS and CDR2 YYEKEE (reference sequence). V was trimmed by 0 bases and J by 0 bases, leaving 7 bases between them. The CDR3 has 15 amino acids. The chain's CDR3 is CASSLDWYSNQPQHF. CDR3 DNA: TGTGCCAGCAGCTTGGATTGGTATAGCAATCAGCCCCAGCATTTT.

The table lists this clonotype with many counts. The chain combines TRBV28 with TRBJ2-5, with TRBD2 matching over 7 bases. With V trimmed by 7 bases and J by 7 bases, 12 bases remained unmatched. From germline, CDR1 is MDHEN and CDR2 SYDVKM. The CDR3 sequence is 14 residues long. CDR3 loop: CASTKSAGGGTQYF. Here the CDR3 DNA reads TGTGCCAGCACCAAGTCAGCGGGCGGGGGGACCCAGTACTTC.

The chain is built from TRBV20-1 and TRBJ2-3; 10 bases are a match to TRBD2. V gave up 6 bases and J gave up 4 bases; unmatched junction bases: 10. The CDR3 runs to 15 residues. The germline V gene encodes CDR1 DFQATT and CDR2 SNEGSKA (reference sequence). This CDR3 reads CSAYALTSGPDTQYF. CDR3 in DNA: TGCAGTGCCTACGCCCTGACTAGCGGGCCAGATACGCAGTATTTT.

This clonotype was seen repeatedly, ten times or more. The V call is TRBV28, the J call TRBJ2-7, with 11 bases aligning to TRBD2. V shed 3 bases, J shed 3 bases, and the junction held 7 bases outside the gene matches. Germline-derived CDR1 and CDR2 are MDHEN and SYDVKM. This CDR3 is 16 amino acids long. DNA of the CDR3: TGTGCCAGCAGTTTCGCGGTAGCGGGAGGGATCTACGAGCAGTACTTC. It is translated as CASSFAVAGGIYEQYF.

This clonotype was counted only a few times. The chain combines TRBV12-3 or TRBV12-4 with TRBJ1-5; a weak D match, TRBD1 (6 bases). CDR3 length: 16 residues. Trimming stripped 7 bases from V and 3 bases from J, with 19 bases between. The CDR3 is CASTPGGGRNNQPQHF. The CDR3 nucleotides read TGTGCCAGCACCCCGGGGGGGGGGCGCAACAATCAGCCCCAGCATTTT.

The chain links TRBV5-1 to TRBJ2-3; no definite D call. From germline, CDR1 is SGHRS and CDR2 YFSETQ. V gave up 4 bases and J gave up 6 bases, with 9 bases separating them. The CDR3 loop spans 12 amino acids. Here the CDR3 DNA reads TGCGCCAGCAGCACCATTGCGGATACGCAGTATTTT. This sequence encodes CASSTIADTQYF.

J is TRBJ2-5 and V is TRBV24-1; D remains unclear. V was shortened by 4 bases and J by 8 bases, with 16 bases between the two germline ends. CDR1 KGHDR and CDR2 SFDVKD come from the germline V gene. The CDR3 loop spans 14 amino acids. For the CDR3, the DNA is TGTGCCACCAGTGAAGCCGGGTTTGATAAAACCCAGTACTTC. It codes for CATSEAGFDKTQYF.